Listed below are T cell receptor beta chains from one sample, sequenced in a study of identical twins. TCRdb passed the 5' RACE reads through MiXCR, listing each CDR3 protein once. Of over 550,000 distinct CDR3 sequences listed, roughly 7.2% are singletons. The same data also contributed to another study, on yellow fever vaccine responses in identical twins.

Specimen: PBMCs. The receptors stem from a woman aged 18-35 years in good health. Both conserved end residues are part of each CDR3. A D gene is named only where the DNA matches it firmly. The size field is filled for only some rows; it gives once, few, many or a size class.

J	D	V	size	CDR3	DNA
TRBJ2-5	TRBD2	TRBV20-1	-	CSARLLAGEETQYF	TGCAGTGCTAGATTACTAGCGGGAGAAGAGACCCAGTACTTC
TRBJ1-1	-	TRBV7-8	many	CASSFPAGTANTEAFF	TGTGCCAGCAGCTTTCCCGCCGGGACGGCGAACACTGAAGCTTTCTTT
TRBJ1-1	-	TRBV5-5	many	CASSLAGPNTEAFF	TGTGCCAGCAGCTTGGCTGGCCCGAACACTGAAGCTTTCTTT
TRBJ1-1	-	TRBV14	many	CASSQDMNTEAFF	TGTGCCAGCAGCCAAGACATGAACACTGAAGCTTTCTTT
TRBJ2-5	TRBD2	TRBV7-2	many	CASSFTSGALYQETQYF	TGTGCCAGCAGCTTTACTAGCGGGGCCCTGTACCAAGAGACCCAGTACTTC
TRBJ2-6	-	TRBV5-6	few	CASKAAGANVLTF	TGTGCCAGCAAAGCCGCTGGGGCCAACGTCCTGACTTTC
TRBJ2-1	TRBD2	TRBV28	few	CASGLAGSYNEQFF	TGTGCCAGCGGGTTAGCGGGTTCCTACAATGAGCAGTTCTTC
TRBJ2-3	TRBD2	TRBV2	-	CASSDTGTSGSYTQYF	TGTGCCAGCAGTGATACTGGGACTAGCGGGAGTTATACGCAGTATTTT
TRBJ1-5	-	TRBV6-5	few	CASMGPNQPQHF	TGTGCCAGCATGGGGCCTAATCAGCCCCAGCATTTT
TRBJ2-7	-	TRBV10-3	-	CAISDSYEQYF	TGTGCCATCTCCGACAGCTACGAGCAGTACTTC
TRBJ2-2	-	TRBV5-1	-	CASSFFQGSGNTGELFF	TGCGCCAGCAGCTTTTTTCAGGGCTCTGGAAACACCGGGGAGCTGTTTTTT
TRBJ2-1	TRBD2	TRBV10-3	many	CAISERGLAGDNEQFF	TGTGCCATCAGTGAGCGTGGACTAGCGGGAGACAATGAGCAGTTCTTC
TRBJ2-4	-	TRBV20-1	-	CSAHDRAKNIQYF	TGCAGTGCCCATGACAGGGCCAAAAACATTCAGTACTTC
TRBJ2-5	TRBD1	TRBV5-1	many	CASSQTLGTGKETQYF	TGCGCCAGCAGCCAGACCCTCGGGACAGGGAAAGAGACCCAGTACTTC
TRBJ2-2	-	TRBV6-5	many	CASSYTAGTANTGELFF	TGTGCCAGCAGTTACACCGCCGGGACGGCGAACACCGGGGAGCTGTTTTTT
TRBJ1-1	-	TRBV7-9	-	CASSPSSEAFF	TGTGCCAGCAGCCCATCTTCTGAAGCTTTCTTT
TRBJ2-1	TRBD1	TRBV18	few	CASTEGASLYNEQFF	TGTGCCAGCACCGAGGGGGCCTCGCTGTACAATGAGCAGTTCTTC
TRBJ2-7	TRBD2	TRBV10-3	many	CAITPGLPFSYEQYF	TGTGCCATCACCCCGGGACTACCATTCTCCTACGAGCAGTACTTC
TRBJ2-2	TRBD1	TRBV24-1	-	CATSDRRTGRGTGELFF	TGTGCCACCAGTGACCGTCGGACAGGAAGGGGCACCGGGGAGCTGTTTTTT
TRBJ2-7	TRBD1	TRBV11-2	-	CASSLARGPYEQYF	TGTGCCAGCAGCTTAGCCAGGGGGCCCTACGAGCAGTACTTC
TRBJ2-4	TRBD1	TRBV28	few	CASRFTQGSQQLLAKNIQYF	TGTGCCAGCAGATTCACACAGGGGTCTCAGCAACTTCTAGCCAAAAACATTCAGTACTTC
TRBJ1-6	-	TRBV3-1	few	CASSQGLLGSPLHF	TGTGCCAGCAGCCAAGGACTTCTTGGTTCACCCCTCCACTTT
TRBJ2-3	-	TRBV5-6	-	CASSHGVRSTDTQYF	TGTGCCAGCAGCCACGGGGTCCGTAGCACAGATACGCAGTATTTT
TRBJ2-2	TRBD2	TRBV20-1	-	CSANAAGGTGELFF	TGCAGTGCCAATGCAGCGGGAGGCACCGGGGAGCTGTTTTTT
TRBJ2-2	-	TRBV20-1	-	CSARVAASNTGELFF	TGCAGTGCTAGGGTAGCGGCCTCGAACACCGGGGAGCTGTTTTTT
TRBJ1-1	-	TRBV4-1	many	CASSQEPGSTEAFF	TGCGCCAGCAGCCAAGAACCAGGGAGTACTGAAGCTTTCTTT
TRBJ2-7	-	TRBV5-6	-	CASSLVGVYEQYF	TGTGCCAGCAGCTTGGTGGGGGTATACGAGCAGTACTTC
TRBJ2-1	-	TRBV19	few	CASSILSGGGLLNEQFF	TGTGCCAGTAGTATCCTAAGTGGGGGGGGGCTCCTCAATGAGCAGTTCTTC
TRBJ2-3	-	TRBV7-9	-	CASSLMTGRADTQYF	TGTGCCAGCAGCCTGATGACAGGGAGGGCAGATACGCAGTATTTT
TRBJ2-1	TRBD1	TRBV25-1	many	CASSDPDRDKGNNEQFF	TGTGCCAGCAGTGACCCGGACAGGGACAAAGGGAACAATGAGCAGTTCTTC
TRBJ2-3	TRBD2	TRBV2	-	CASTPNGGATDTQYF	TGTGCCAGCACCCCCAACGGGGGGGCGACAGATACGCAGTATTTT
TRBJ2-3	TRBD1	TRBV24-1	-	CATSDPRQGAYTDTQYF	TGTGCCACCAGTGACCCCCGACAGGGGGCCTACACAGATACGCAGTATTTT
TRBJ1-1	-	TRBV12-3/TRBV12-4	many	CASSLTVNTEAFF	TGTGCCAGCAGCTTGACAGTGAACACTGAAGCTTTCTTT
TRBJ1-5	TRBD1	TRBV5-5	-	CASSSGQGHQPQHF	TGTGCCAGCAGCTCAGGACAGGGACATCAGCCCCAGCATTTT
TRBJ1-5	-	TRBV7-8	few	CASSLGTVASNQPQHF	TGTGCCAGCAGCTTAGGGACAGTGGCTAGCAATCAGCCCCAGCATTTT
TRBJ2-3	TRBD1	TRBV7-3	-	CASSLTGTGQYF	TGTGCCAGCAGCTTAACGGGGACAGGGCAGTATTTT
TRBJ1-4	-	TRBV5-1	many	CASSPQSAANEKLFF	TGCGCCAGCAGCCCCCAGAGTGCGGCTAATGAAAAACTGTTTTTT
TRBJ2-3	TRBD1	TRBV11-1	-	CASSLGGTGFPSTDTQYF	TGTGCCAGCAGCTTAGGTGGGACAGGATTTCCTAGCACAGATACGCAGTATTTT
TRBJ2-3	TRBD2	TRBV7-2	-	CASSQSGKVDTQYF	TGTGCCAGCAGCCAAAGCGGGAAAGTGGATACGCAGTATTTT
TRBJ2-1	TRBD2	TRBV11-2	-	CASWYSGGTNNEQFF	TGTGCCAGTTGGTATAGCGGGGGGACAAACAATGAGCAGTTCTTC
TRBJ2-1	-	TRBV14	many	CASSQDSDEQFF	TGTGCCAGCAGCCAAGATTCCGATGAGCAGTTCTTC
TRBJ1-1	-	TRBV14	many	CASSQDGTSDSEAFF	TGTGCCAGCAGCCAAGATGGCACTTCGGATTCTGAAGCTTTCTTT
TRBJ2-2	-	TRBV25-1	few	CASQGNTGELFF	TGCGCCAGTCAGGGGAACACCGGGGAGCTGTTTTTT
TRBJ2-4	-	TRBV12-3/TRBV12-4	-	CASSPRNIQYF	TGTGCCAGCAGTCCACGAAACATTCAGTACTTC
TRBJ1-5	-	TRBV6-6	-	CASSYSVANKHF	TGTGCCAGCAGTTACTCCGTCGCCAATAAGCATTTT
TRBJ2-7	-	TRBV6-1	few	CASKLRRDFPSYEQYF	TGTGCCAGCAAACTTCGACGGGACTTCCCTTCCTACGAGCAGTACTTC
TRBJ1-2	-	TRBV29-1	many	CSVDRGPANYGYTF	TGCAGCGTTGACAGGGGACCTGCTAACTATGGCTACACCTTC
TRBJ1-1	TRBD1	TRBV5-5	-	CASSGGRQGLNTEAFF	TGTGCCAGCAGCGGAGGACGACAGGGCCTGAACACTGAAGCTTTCTTT
TRBJ1-2	-	TRBV3-1	few	CASSHRTSNYGYTF	TGTGCCAGCAGCCACCGGACCTCTAACTATGGCTACACCTTC